The next 17 T cell receptor beta chains were all read from a single sample in a study of blood T cells in healthy people across ages. A sample-barcoded 5' primer and a J-beta primer mix were used in a second PCR of about 7 to 12 cycles. TCRdb re-derived calls from the 5' RACE reads in MiXCR, one entry per CDR3 protein. The sample holds about 730,000 distinct CDR3 sequences, 43% seen once. Sequenced sample: blood. The receptors originated from an older woman in good health.

This clonotype was seen once. The gene calls are TRBV13 and TRBJ1-2, with D tentatively TRBD1 (6 bases). Looked up from germline, CDR1 is PRHDT and CDR2 is FYEKMQ (reference sequence). Trimming took 5 bases from V and 4 from J, leaving 11 bases between them. The CDR3 runs 13 residues. In DNA form, the CDR3 reads TGTGCCAGCAGCGAACAGGGATTCTATGGCTACACCTTC. It yields the protein CASSEQGFYGYTF.

CDR3 sequence (DNA): TGCAGCGTTGCATGGGCTAATCAGCCCCAGCATTTT. Encoded protein: CSVAWANQPQHF. This chain links TRBV29-1 with TRBJ1-5, with unresolved D. Germline V gene lookup returns CDR1 SQVTM and CDR2 ANQGSEA. The CDR3 contains 12 residues. V was clipped by 4 bases and J by 4 bases, with 8 bases between them.

This rearrangement joins TRBV9 to TRBJ2-4; D remains unclear. Germline V lookup: CDR1 SGDLS, CDR2 YYNGEE. V lost 1 base, J lost 0 bases, and 26 bases lay in between. This CDR3 contains 21 residues. The CDR3 region is CASSVPSGRIFINLAKNIQYF. In DNA form, the CDR3 reads TGTGCCAGCAGCGTACCTTCAGGCAGAATCTTCATCAATCTAGCCAAAAACATTCAGTACTTC.

This clonotype occurred many times. The genes are TRBV5-1 and TRBJ2-5; 9 positions agree with TRBD2. V gave up 0 bases and J gave up 5 bases; unmatched junction bases: 11. Germline V gene lookup returns CDR1 SGHRS and CDR2 YFSETQ. The CDR3 consists of 17 residues. The CDR3 bases are TGCGCCAGCAGCTTGGCCGCTATTAGCGGGAGTGTCGAGACCCAGTACTTC. Translated, it gives CASSLAAISGSVETQYF.

This clonotype has just a few counts. The chain carries TRBV5-6 and TRBJ2-5, with D perhaps TRBD1 or TRBD2 (5 bases each). This CDR3 comprises 12 residues. Trimming removed 5 bases at V and 5 bases at J, with 10 bases between. Germline V gene lookup returns CDR1 SGHDT and CDR2 YYEEEE. The CDR3 DNA sequence: TGTGCCAGCAGGGGGGTGGAGGAGACCCAGTACTTC. Amino acids: CASRGVEETQYF.

This clonotype occurred once. This may come from a read error, since a much larger clone is one base off. The V gene is TRBV7-4, the J gene TRBJ2-7; D gene unclear. V was cut by 0 bases and J by 0 bases, with 18 bases left in between. This CDR3 is 18 amino acids long. The germline V gene has CDR1 SGHVT and CDR2 SQSDAQ. CDR3 loop: CASSLAPQARKLSYEQYF. The CDR3 DNA follows: TGTGCCAGCAGCTTAGCTCCCCAAGCAAGGAAGCTCTCCTACGAGCAGTACTTC.

The chain recombines TRBV21-1 with TRBJ2-7; the D call in the table, TRBD1, was not verified against the DNA. TRBV21-1 represents a pseudogene. This CDR3 is built from 15 residues. CDR3 protein: CASNIHTGEPYEQYF. CDR3 sequence (DNA): TGTGCCAGCAACATTCACACAGGGGAACCCTACGAGCAGTACTTC.

The chain has TRBV27 and TRBJ1-2; 8 bases line up with TRBD1. CDR1 and CDR2 (germline): MNHEY, SMNVEV (reference sequence). The CDR3 totals 13 residues. The V and J ends lost 3 bases and 6 bases, in that order; junction bases with no gene match: 3. CDR3 sequence reads: CASSFPGGNGYTF. The DNA for the CDR3 is TGTGCCAGCAGTTTCCCAGGGGGCAATGGCTACACCTTC.

The chain couples TRBV28 to TRBJ2-3; 15 nucleotides match TRBD2. Germline CDR1 and CDR2: MDHEN and SYDVKM. The CDR3 totals 18 residues. With V trimmed by 6 bases and J by 2 bases, 9 bases remained unmatched. The CDR3 bases are TGTGCCAGCAGCCTGGGACGGACTAGCGGGAGGGCCACAGATACGCAGTATTTT. As protein: CASSLGRTSGRATDTQYF.

The chain links TRBV11-2 to TRBJ1-2, with D maybe TRBD1 (5 bases). Germline V gives CDR1 SGHAT, CDR2 FQNNGV. The CDR3 loop spans 15 amino acids. V lost 5 bases to trimming and J lost 8 bases, with 21 bases between them. The CDR3 reads CASSPRSDSLEGYTF. CDR3 sequence (DNA): TGTGCCAGCAGCCCGAGGTCCGACAGCCTCGAGGGCTACACCTTC.

This chain connects TRBV20-1 to TRBJ2-5, with 7 bases aligning to TRBD2. The CDR3 length is 14 residues. Germline loops: CDR1 DFQATT, CDR2 SNEGSKA (reference sequence). The junction had 7 bases not matched to a gene; V was cut back by 2 bases and J by 4 bases. CDR3 in amino acids: CSARIAGRRETQYF. Written as DNA, the CDR3 is TGCAGTGCTAGAATAGCGGGCCGGCGAGAGACCCAGTACTTC.

Worth noting for this clonotype: The junction differs from germline at one of its ends, possibly a read error. The J gene is TRBJ2-7, the V gene TRBV20-1, with D possibly TRBD1 on 5 matching bases. Germline loops: CDR1 DFQATT, CDR2 SNEGSKA (reference sequence). This CDR3 spans 13 amino acids. This CDR3 reads CSAMTEYSYKQYF. In nucleotides, the CDR3 is TGCAGTGCCATGACAGAATACTCCTACAAGCAGTACTTC.

This clonotype was picked up a small number of times. This rearrangement joins TRBV12-5 to TRBJ2-4; 8 nucleotides line up with TRBD2. The CDR3 is 17 amino acids. With V trimmed by 5 bases and J by 0 bases, 9 bases remained unmatched. CDR1 and CDR2 from the germline V gene are LGHNT and FRNRAP. CDR3 DNA sequence: TGTGCTAGTGGTCGAGGAAGCGGGGGTCTAGCCAAAAACATTCAGTACTTC. Translated: CASGRGSGGLAKNIQYF.

This clonotype was seen a handful of times. The rearrangement joins TRBV7-9 to TRBJ2-5; 7 bases are shared with TRBD1. V was clipped by 5 bases and J by 4 bases; unmatched bases: 19. This CDR3 has 18 amino acids. CDR1 SEHNR and CDR2 FQNEAQ come from the germline V gene (reference sequence). Written as DNA, the CDR3 is TGTGCCAGCAGCCCGGACAGGAGACATGCGGCCATAGGAGAGACCCAGTACTTC. Translated, it gives CASSPDRRHAAIGETQYF.

J is TRBJ2-3 and V is TRBV20-1; tentative D call: TRBD2 (7 bases). Germline V gene lookup returns CDR1 DFQATT and CDR2 SNEGSKA (reference sequence). This CDR3 is built from 15 residues. Trimming took off 1 base at V and 5 bases at J, with 16 bases between the two ends. This CDR3 is CSARVSGGRLDTQYF. In nucleotides, the CDR3 is TGCAGTGCTAGAGTATCGGGGGGCAGGTTAGATACGCAGTATTTT.

The V call is TRBV7-2, the J call TRBJ1-1, with D possibly TRBD1 on 5 matching bases. Germline assignment: CDR1 SGHTA and CDR2 FQGNSA. CDR3 length equals 15 residues. V was cut by 1 base and J by 0 bases, with 9 bases left in between. CDR3: CASSLEGWVNTEAFF. The CDR3 DNA reads TGTGCCAGCAGCTTAGAGGGGTGGGTGAACACTGAAGCTTTCTTT. Drawing the rest from reference TRBV7-2 and TRBJ1-1, the complete variable domain is GAGVSQSPSNKVTEKGKDVELRCDPISGHTALYWYRQSLGQGLEFLIYFQGNSAPDKSGLPSDRFSAERTGGSVSTLTIQRTQQEDSAVYLCASSLEGWVNTEAFFGQGTRLTVV.

The chain joins TRBV15 to TRBJ2-1; D is unclear. This CDR3 is 13 amino acids long. The V end lost 0 bases, the J end lost 10 bases, and 10 bases lay between the germline ends. Germline V gives CDR1 LNHNV, CDR2 YYDKDF (reference sequence). The CDR3 protein is CATSRDHGGEQFF. As DNA, the CDR3 is TGTGCCACCAGCAGAGATCACGGTGGCGAGCAGTTCTTC.